This TCR beta chain was recorded in a study of patients and donors after allogeneic stem cell transplantation. The CDR3 spans 15 residues. CDR1 is GTSNPN and CDR2 is SVGIG in the germline V gene (reference sequence). The junction had 5 bases not matched to a gene; V was cut back by 2 bases and J by 4 bases. Using its own MiXCR run on the RT-PCR reads, TCRdb lists one record per CDR3 protein. The data hold hundreds of thousands of distinct CDR3 sequences, with under 20% observed a single time. The sample comprised blood, either unsorted or a sorted T cell fraction (not recorded which). This sequence was found in a human donor who was either an allogeneic HSCT recipient or a stem cell or donor lymphocyte infusion donor (not recorded which). It is not recorded whose cells these are; they may come from a transplant donor. The genes are TRBV30 and TRBJ2-5, with 12 nucleotides matching TRBD2. This chain's CDR3 is CAWSPGLAGVETQYF. CDR3 DNA sequence: TGTGCCTGGAGTCCGGGACTAGCGGGTGTAGAGACCCAGTACTTC.